A selection of T cell receptor beta chains follows, all from one sample in a study of beta chain features in type 1 diabetes. The data were produced by immunoSEQ multiplex PCR, yet TCRdb's version contains in-frame clones alone and is incomplete. The sample records 400,000 to 450,000 clones, about 14% being singletons. The specimen was naive CD4+ T cells from blood. These receptors were collected from a man in his thirties or forties in good health. Each CDR3 is given with its conserved first and last residue. Fields, in order: V gene, J gene, clone size, CDR3 protein. Expanded clones are given a class, and other clones once, few, many or no size at all.

v_call: TRBV7-8
j_call: TRBJ2-3
clone_size: NA
cdr3_aa: CASSLGGASTDTQYF

v_call: TRBV30
j_call: TRBJ1-5
clone_size: NA
cdr3_aa: CAWSAGGDQPQHF

v_call: TRBV7-2
j_call: TRBJ2-1
clone_size: few
cdr3_aa: CASSLATGTSGVNEQFF

v_call: TRBV23-1
j_call: TRBJ2-7
clone_size: few
cdr3_aa: CARHIRDRGKGEQYF

v_call: TRBV30
j_call: TRBJ1-5
clone_size: few
cdr3_aa: CAWSRGTGLWNQPQHF

v_call: TRBV7-2
j_call: TRBJ2-3
clone_size: NA
cdr3_aa: CASSLAGPARDTQYF

v_call: TRBV6-5
j_call: TRBJ2-1
clone_size: few
cdr3_aa: CASSSRVGYYNEQFF

v_call: TRBV4-1
j_call: TRBJ2-3
clone_size: NA
cdr3_aa: CASSQVRPQLAEDTQYF

v_call: TRBV7-9
j_call: TRBJ2-5
clone_size: NA
cdr3_aa: CASSLVRGSETQYF

v_call: TRBV9
j_call: TRBJ2-5
clone_size: few
cdr3_aa: CASSVGRGSETQYF

v_call: TRBV5-4
j_call: TRBJ2-5
clone_size: NA
cdr3_aa: CASSPPGVETQYF

v_call: TRBV5-4
j_call: TRBJ2-5
clone_size: few
cdr3_aa: CASSQLANQETQYF

v_call: TRBV7-2
j_call: TRBJ2-4
clone_size: few
cdr3_aa: CASSPPDRLAKNIQYF

v_call: TRBV9
j_call: TRBJ2-1
clone_size: NA
cdr3_aa: CASSDRGFEQFF

v_call: TRBV30
j_call: TRBJ1-1
clone_size: NA
cdr3_aa: CAWQDSFSKAFF

v_call: TRBV11-3
j_call: TRBJ2-5
clone_size: NA
cdr3_aa: CASAKGERTQYF

v_call: TRBV9
j_call: TRBJ2-5
clone_size: few
cdr3_aa: CASSVSLDLEETQYF

v_call: TRBV7-2
j_call: TRBJ2-5
clone_size: NA
cdr3_aa: CASSRAGISGETQYF

v_call: TRBV30
j_call: TRBJ2-5
clone_size: few
cdr3_aa: CAWSGQTIKTQYF

v_call: TRBV6-5
j_call: TRBJ1-1
clone_size: NA
cdr3_aa: CASTWPFMNTEAFF

v_call: TRBV19
j_call: TRBJ1-2
clone_size: few
cdr3_aa: CASTPGDRGYGYTF

v_call: TRBV2
j_call: TRBJ2-1
clone_size: NA
cdr3_aa: CASSPVGLAGANEQFF

v_call: TRBV9
j_call: TRBJ2-2
clone_size: few
cdr3_aa: CASSVGVTGELFF

v_call: TRBV28
j_call: TRBJ1-4
clone_size: NA
cdr3_aa: CASSTIMGLQGTLRSF

v_call: TRBV2
j_call: TRBJ2-1
clone_size: NA
cdr3_aa: CASSVPVINEQFF

v_call: TRBV7-6
j_call: TRBJ1-2
clone_size: few
cdr3_aa: CASSRDPFNYGYTF

v_call: TRBV15
j_call: TRBJ1-5
clone_size: NA
cdr3_aa: CATSRDVGRVNQPQHF

v_call: TRBV25-1
j_call: TRBJ1-5
clone_size: NA
cdr3_aa: CASSETGLNQPQHF

v_call: TRBV10-3
j_call: TRBJ2-3
clone_size: NA
cdr3_aa: CAISGRGGRGTDTQYF

v_call: TRBV18
j_call: TRBJ1-5
clone_size: few
cdr3_aa: CASSEGGISNQPQHF

v_call: TRBV9
j_call: TRBJ1-5
clone_size: NA
cdr3_aa: CASSVEGDSNQPQHF

v_call: TRBV27
j_call: TRBJ1-2
clone_size: NA
cdr3_aa: CASRRGTDYGYTF

v_call: TRBV7-9
j_call: TRBJ2-5
clone_size: NA
cdr3_aa: CASSLGLEETQYF

v_call: TRBV20-1
j_call: TRBJ1-1
clone_size: NA
cdr3_aa: CSASGTSAFF

v_call: TRBV5-6
j_call: TRBJ2-1
clone_size: few
cdr3_aa: CASSLGLGRDNEQFF

v_call: TRBV7-2
j_call: TRBJ2-3
clone_size: NA
cdr3_aa: CASSSIAGGFPDTQYF

v_call: TRBV6-5
j_call: TRBJ2-3
clone_size: few
cdr3_aa: CASSLPGATDTQYF

v_call: TRBV29-1
j_call: TRBJ2-3
clone_size: many
cdr3_aa: CSVEGKLVPDTQYF

v_call: TRBV2
j_call: TRBJ2-5
clone_size: NA
cdr3_aa: CASTLVVLETQYF

v_call: TRBV30
j_call: TRBJ1-1
clone_size: NA
cdr3_aa: CAWTRGRTEAFF

v_call: TRBV5-1
j_call: TRBJ2-6
clone_size: few
cdr3_aa: CASSLSQGSSGANVLTF

v_call: TRBV7-2
j_call: TRBJ2-5
clone_size: NA
cdr3_aa: CASSLALLRQGRETQYF

v_call: TRBV7-2
j_call: TRBJ2-1
clone_size: NA
cdr3_aa: CASSFGLVGEQFF

v_call: TRBV9
j_call: TRBJ2-3
clone_size: few
cdr3_aa: CASSVSGVRTDTQYF

v_call: TRBV5-4
j_call: TRBJ2-1
clone_size: NA
cdr3_aa: CASSFAGASSYNEQFF

v_call: TRBV25-1
j_call: TRBJ2-5
clone_size: few
cdr3_aa: CASSEWGETQYF

v_call: TRBV9
j_call: TRBJ1-1
clone_size: NA
cdr3_aa: CASSVDGSSTEAFF

v_call: TRBV9
j_call: TRBJ2-7
clone_size: few
cdr3_aa: CASSPRSGGNYEQYF

v_call: TRBV20-1
j_call: TRBJ1-1
clone_size: NA
cdr3_aa: CSAHGATEAFF

v_call: TRBV7-2
j_call: TRBJ2-7
clone_size: few
cdr3_aa: CASSLIGWQYF

v_call: TRBV19
j_call: TRBJ2-6
clone_size: NA
cdr3_aa: CASSMGTGTAGANVLTF

v_call: TRBV9
j_call: TRBJ1-1
clone_size: few
cdr3_aa: CASSASEVPDTEAFF

v_call: TRBV5-4
j_call: TRBJ2-1
clone_size: few
cdr3_aa: CASSFPTGGNYNEQFF

v_call: TRBV30
j_call: TRBJ2-1
clone_size: few
cdr3_aa: CAWSRGQYNEQFF

v_call: TRBV2
j_call: TRBJ2-3
clone_size: few
cdr3_aa: CASSKWFDTDTQYF

v_call: TRBV4-3
j_call: TRBJ1-4
clone_size: NA
cdr3_aa: CASSQVGGAEREKLFF

v_call: TRBV30
j_call: TRBJ2-1
clone_size: NA
cdr3_aa: CAWSGGTFGPNEQFF

v_call: TRBV14
j_call: TRBJ2-3
clone_size: NA
cdr3_aa: CASSLTYSGTQYF

v_call: TRBV7-9
j_call: TRBJ2-5
clone_size: few
cdr3_aa: CASRFFGLIMETQYF

v_call: TRBV29-1
j_call: TRBJ2-3
clone_size: NA
cdr3_aa: CSVRGTVTDTQYF